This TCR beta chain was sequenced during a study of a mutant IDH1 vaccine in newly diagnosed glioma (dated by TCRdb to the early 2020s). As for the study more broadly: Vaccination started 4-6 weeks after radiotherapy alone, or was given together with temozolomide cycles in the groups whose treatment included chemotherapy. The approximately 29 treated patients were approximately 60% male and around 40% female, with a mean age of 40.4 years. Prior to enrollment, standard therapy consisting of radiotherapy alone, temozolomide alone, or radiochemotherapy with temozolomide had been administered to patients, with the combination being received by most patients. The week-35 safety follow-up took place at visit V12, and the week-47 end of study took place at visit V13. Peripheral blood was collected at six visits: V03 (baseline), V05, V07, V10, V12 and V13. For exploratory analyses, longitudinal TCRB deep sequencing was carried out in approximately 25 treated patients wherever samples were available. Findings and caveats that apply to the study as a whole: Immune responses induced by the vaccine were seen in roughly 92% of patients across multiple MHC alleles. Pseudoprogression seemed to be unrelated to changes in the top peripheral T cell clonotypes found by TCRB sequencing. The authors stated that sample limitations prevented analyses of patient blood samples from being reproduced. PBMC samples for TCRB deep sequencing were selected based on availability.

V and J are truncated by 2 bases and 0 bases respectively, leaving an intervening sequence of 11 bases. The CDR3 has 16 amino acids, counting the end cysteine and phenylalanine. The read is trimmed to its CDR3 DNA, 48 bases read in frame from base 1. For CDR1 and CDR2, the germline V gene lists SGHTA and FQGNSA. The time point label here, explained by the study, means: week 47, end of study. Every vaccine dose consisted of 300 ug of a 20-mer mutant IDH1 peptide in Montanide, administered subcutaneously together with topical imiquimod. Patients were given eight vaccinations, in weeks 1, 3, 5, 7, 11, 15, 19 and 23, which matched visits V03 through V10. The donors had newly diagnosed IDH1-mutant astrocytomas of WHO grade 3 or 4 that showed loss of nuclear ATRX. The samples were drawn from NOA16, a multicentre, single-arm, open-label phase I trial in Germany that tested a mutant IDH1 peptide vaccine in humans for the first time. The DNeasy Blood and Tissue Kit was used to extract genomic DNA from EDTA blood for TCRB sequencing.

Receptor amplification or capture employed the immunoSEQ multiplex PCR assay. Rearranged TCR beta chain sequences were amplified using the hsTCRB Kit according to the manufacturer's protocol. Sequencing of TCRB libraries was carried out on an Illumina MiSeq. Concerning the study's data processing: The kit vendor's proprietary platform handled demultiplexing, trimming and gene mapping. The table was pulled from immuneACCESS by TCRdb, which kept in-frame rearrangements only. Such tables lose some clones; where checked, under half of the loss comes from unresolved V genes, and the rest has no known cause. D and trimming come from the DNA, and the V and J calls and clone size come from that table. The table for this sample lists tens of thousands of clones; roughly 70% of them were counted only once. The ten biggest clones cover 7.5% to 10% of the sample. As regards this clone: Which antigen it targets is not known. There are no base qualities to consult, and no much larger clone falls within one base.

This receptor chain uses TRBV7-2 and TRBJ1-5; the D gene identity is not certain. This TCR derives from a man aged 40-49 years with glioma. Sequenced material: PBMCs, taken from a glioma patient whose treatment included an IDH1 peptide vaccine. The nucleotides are TGTGCCAGCAGCTTACGAAGAGGAAATAGCAATCAGCCCCAGCATTTT. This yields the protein CASSLRRGNSNQPQHF.